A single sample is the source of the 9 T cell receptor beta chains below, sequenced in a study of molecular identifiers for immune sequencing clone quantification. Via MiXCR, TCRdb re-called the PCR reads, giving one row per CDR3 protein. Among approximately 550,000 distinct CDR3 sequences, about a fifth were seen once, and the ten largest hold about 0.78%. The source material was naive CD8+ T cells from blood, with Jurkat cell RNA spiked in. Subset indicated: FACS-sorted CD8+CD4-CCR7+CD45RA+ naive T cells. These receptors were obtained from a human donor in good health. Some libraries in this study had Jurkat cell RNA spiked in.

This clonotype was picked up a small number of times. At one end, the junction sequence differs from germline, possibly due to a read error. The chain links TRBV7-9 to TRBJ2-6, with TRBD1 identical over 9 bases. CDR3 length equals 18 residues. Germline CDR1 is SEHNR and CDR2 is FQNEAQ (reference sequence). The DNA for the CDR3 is TGTGCCAGCTTTTCTTTGGGACAGGGAAACTCTGGGGCCAACGTCCTGATTTTC. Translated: CASFSLGQGNSGANVLIF.

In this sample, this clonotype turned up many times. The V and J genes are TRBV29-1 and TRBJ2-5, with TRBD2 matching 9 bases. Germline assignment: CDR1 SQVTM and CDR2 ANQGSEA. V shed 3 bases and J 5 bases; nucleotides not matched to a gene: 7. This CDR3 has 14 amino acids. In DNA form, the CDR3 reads TGCAGCGTTGAGGGACTAGCCTCCCGGGAGACCCAGTACTTC. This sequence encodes CSVEGLASRETQYF.

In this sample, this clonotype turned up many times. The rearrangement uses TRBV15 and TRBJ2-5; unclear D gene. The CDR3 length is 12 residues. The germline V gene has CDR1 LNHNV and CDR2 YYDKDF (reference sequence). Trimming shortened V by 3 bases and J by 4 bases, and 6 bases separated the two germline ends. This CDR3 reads CATSSITETQYF. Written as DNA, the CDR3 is TGTGCCACCAGCAGCATAACAGAGACCCAGTACTTC.

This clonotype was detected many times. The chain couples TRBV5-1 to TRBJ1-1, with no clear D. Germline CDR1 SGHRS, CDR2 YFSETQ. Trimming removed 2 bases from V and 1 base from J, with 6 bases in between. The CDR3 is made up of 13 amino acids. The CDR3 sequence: CASSFSQNTEAFF. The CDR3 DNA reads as TGCGCCAGCAGCTTCAGCCAGAACACTGAAGCTTTCTTT.

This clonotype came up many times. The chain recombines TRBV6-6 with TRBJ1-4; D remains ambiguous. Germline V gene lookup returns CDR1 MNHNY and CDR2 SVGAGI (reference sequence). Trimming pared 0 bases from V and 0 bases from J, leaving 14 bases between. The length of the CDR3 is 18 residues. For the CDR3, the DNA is TGTGCCAGCAGTTACTCAGCCGGGTTCGGAGCAACTAATGAAAAACTGTTTTTT. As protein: CASSYSAGFGATNEKLFF.

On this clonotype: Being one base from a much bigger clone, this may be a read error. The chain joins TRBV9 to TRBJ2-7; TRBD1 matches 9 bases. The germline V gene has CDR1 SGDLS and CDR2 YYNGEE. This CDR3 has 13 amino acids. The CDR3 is CASSVVTGGEHYF. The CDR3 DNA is TGTGCCAGCAGCGTAGTCACAGGGGGCGAGCACTACTTC.

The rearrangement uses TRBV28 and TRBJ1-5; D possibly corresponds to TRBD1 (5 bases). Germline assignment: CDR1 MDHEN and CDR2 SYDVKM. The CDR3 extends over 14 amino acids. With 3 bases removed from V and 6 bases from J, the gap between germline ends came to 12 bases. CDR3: CASSFRQNVQPQHF. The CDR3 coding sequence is TGTGCCAGCAGTTTTAGACAGAATGTTCAGCCCCAGCATTTT.

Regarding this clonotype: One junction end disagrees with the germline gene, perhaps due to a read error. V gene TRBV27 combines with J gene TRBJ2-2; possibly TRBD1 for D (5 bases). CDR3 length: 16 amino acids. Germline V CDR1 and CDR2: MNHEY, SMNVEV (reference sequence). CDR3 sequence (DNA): TGTGCCAGCAGTTTAGCCGACAGTACGAATACCGGGGAGCTGTTTTTT. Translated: CASSLADSTNTGELFF.

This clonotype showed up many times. Written as DNA, the CDR3 is TGTGCCAGCAGCCAAGATCGGAGCCCCGGGGGTCGGGAGCAGTACTTC. Protein sequence: CASSQDRSPGGREQYF. V usage is TRBV14 and J usage is TRBJ2-7, with D maybe TRBD2 (6 bases). The germline V gene encodes CDR1 SGHDN and CDR2 FVKESK. The CDR3 is 16 amino acids. The V gene lost 0 bases and the J gene lost 7 bases, with 19 bases spanning the gap.